This entry describes one T cell receptor (beta chain). As yet, its antigen is unknown. V lost 4 bases and J lost 7, with 8 bases in between. Per germline, CDR1 LGHNA and CDR2 YSLEER. This CDR3 contains 12 residues. During the collection period, no donor immune events like infections were recorded. This specimen comes from a study of identifying expanded T cells in peripheral blood. Study results and caveats: Across healthy donors, higher total template counts meant significantly greater approximately 2-week count variance. Technical replicates showed approximately 1.2 changed clones; approximately 2 weeks about 16.4; four weeks 19.

Data came from immunoSEQ multiplex PCR; TCRdb stores just in-frame clones and leaves some out. The repertoire consists of under 95,000 clones, with roughly 90% occurring once and the leading ten covering about 3%. Specimen: blood. The rearrangement joins TRBV4-3 to TRBJ2-1; weak D call: TRBD1 (5 bases). The source of this sequence is a person aged 18 to 75 in good health. DNA of the CDR3: TGCGCCAGCAGCCTTTCAGGGAATGAGCAGTTCTTC. Encoded protein: CASSLSGNEQFF.